Here is one T cell receptor beta chain with its context. The antigen remains undetermined. The data were produced by immunoSEQ multiplex PCR, yet TCRdb's version contains in-frame clones alone and is incomplete. Of around 38,000 clones listed, 70% to 90% are singletons. The sample comes from a study of radiotherapy plus CTLA-4 blockade in lung cancer. Overall study: Objective response was observed in roughly 20% of patients, and disease control in roughly 33%.

Study-wide findings and caveats: Early blood T cell clone dynamics reportedly forecast response best, with interferon-beta. TCR clones of tumor origin grew in blood after radiotherapy plus ipilimumab.

The study gave focal radiation plus ipilimumab CTLA-4 blockade to patients with chemo-refractory metastatic non-small-cell lung cancer. The sequence came from a human donor with non-small cell lung cancer whose response to radiotherapy plus ipilimumab could not be evaluated. The sample was peripheral blood, taken from a patient treated with radiotherapy plus ipilimumab.

CDR3 in DNA: TGCAGCGTTGCGGAGGGGGCGGCCTATGGCTACACCTTC. This translates into CSVAEGAAYGYTF. The rearrangement uses TRBV29-1 and TRBJ1-2; 7 nucleotides agree with TRBD1. The V gene's germline CDR1 is SQVTM and CDR2 ANQGSEA. This CDR3 is built from 13 residues. V lost 4 bases and J lost 4; bases outside the gene matches: 6.